A single sample gave rise to the 16 T cell receptor beta chains below, sequenced in a study of blood T cells in healthy people across ages. A second 7 to 11 cycle PCR used barcoded and J-beta primers. TCRdb used MiXCR to reprocess the 5' RACE reads, holding one entry per CDR3 protein. In the table there are over 600,000 distinct CDR3 sequences, more than 50% of which are singletons. Input material: blood. The receptors derive from a man aged 40-49 years in good health.

The rearrangement links TRBV11-2 to TRBJ1-1; TRBD1 is a possible D gene (6 bases). This CDR3 comprises 14 residues. Germline-derived CDR1 and CDR2 are SGHAT and FQNNGV. V lost 0 bases, J lost 7 bases, and 12 bases lay in between. CDR3 sequence reads: CASSLERGHGEAFF. Here the CDR3 DNA reads TGTGCCAGCAGCTTAGAAAGGGGACATGGTGAAGCTTTCTTT.

Only a few counts were recorded for this clonotype. The rearrangement joins TRBV28 to TRBJ2-1, with 7 bases aligning to TRBD2. The CDR3 covers 16 residues. Germline values: CDR1 MDHEN, CDR2 SYDVKM. The V segment lost 4 bases and the J segment 2 bases; nucleotides outside the gene matches: 8. The CDR3 sequence is CASSSPSSGPYNEQFF. The CDR3 DNA sequence: TGTGCCAGCAGTTCACCTTCTAGCGGACCCTACAATGAGCAGTTCTTC.

This clonotype was seen only a few times. The gene calls are TRBV20-1 and TRBJ2-3, with D unresolved. Germline assignment: CDR1 DFQATT and CDR2 SNEGSKA (reference sequence). With 0 bases removed from V and 1 base from J, the gap between germline ends came to 8 bases. This CDR3 spans 14 amino acids. CDR3 sequence: CSARDLKRTDTQYF. The DNA of the CDR3 is TGCAGTGCTAGAGATCTCAAGCGCACAGATACGCAGTATTTT.

The genes are TRBV7-2 and TRBJ1-4; D gene ambiguous. Germline CDR1 and CDR2: SGHTA and FQGNSA. V shed 1 base and J shed 7 bases, with 10 bases lying between them. The CDR3 loop spans 14 amino acids. For the CDR3, the DNA is TGTGCCAGCAGCTTAGGGTCCCCTAGTGAAAAACTGTTTTTT. Its protein is CASSLGSPSEKLFF.

CDR3 bases: TGCAGCGTTCGCCCCAATGAGCAGTTCTTC. Encoded protein: CSVRPNEQFF. The chain combines TRBV29-1 with TRBJ2-1; D is unresolved. With 5 bases removed from V and 6 bases from J, the gap between germline ends came to 5 bases. The CDR3 consists of 10 residues. Germline V gene sequence: CDR1 SQVTM, CDR2 ANQGSEA.

The J gene is TRBJ2-2, the V gene TRBV6-1; 8 bases are a match to TRBD1. With 6 bases clipped from V and 1 base from J, the junction kept 7 bases outside the gene matches. The CDR3 totals 16 residues. The germline gives CDR1 MNHNS, CDR2 SASEGT. The CDR3: CASSAGQGVNTGELFF. The CDR3 DNA is TGTGCCAGCAGCGCCGGACAGGGCGTGAACACCGGGGAGCTGTTTTTT.

The CDR3 DNA follows: TGTGCCACCAGTGAGACGGGCTATAGCAATCAGCCCCAGCATTTT. It translates to CATSETGYSNQPQHF. This chain joins TRBV24-1 and TRBJ1-5; D is uncertain. Germline V gene sequence: CDR1 KGHDR, CDR2 SFDVKD. This CDR3 spans 15 amino acids. Trimming took off 4 bases at V and 0 bases at J, with 9 bases between the two ends.

The chain recombines TRBV20-1 with TRBJ1-1, with a tentative D call TRBD1 (5 bases). Germline CDR1 DFQATT, CDR2 SNEGSKA (reference sequence). V shed 3 bases and J shed 8 bases, with 13 bases lying between them. This CDR3 has 12 amino acids. The CDR3 loop is CSASPRDFEAFF. As DNA, the CDR3 is TGCAGTGCTAGCCCCAGGGACTTCGAAGCTTTCTTT.

The rearrangement uses TRBV11-3 and TRBJ2-3, with D tentatively TRBD1 or TRBD2 (5 bases each). V dropped 1 base and J dropped 0 bases, with 23 bases sitting between them. Looked up from germline, CDR1 is SGHNT and CDR2 is YENEEA. CDR3 size: 20 residues. Here the CDR3 reads CASSLGNRLGDATSTDTQYF. The CDR3 DNA sequence: TGTGCCAGCAGCTTAGGCAACAGGCTAGGGGACGCAACTAGCACAGATACGCAGTATTTT.

The rearrangement uses TRBV6-1 and TRBJ2-1; possibly TRBD1 for D (6 bases). This CDR3 contains 16 residues. The germline V and J ends were trimmed by 5 bases and 5 bases, with 19 bases remaining between them. Germline values: CDR1 MNHNS, CDR2 SASEGT. In nucleotides, the CDR3 is TGTGCCAGCAGTCGTAGACCGGGACAAAGCGACAATGAGCAGTTCTTC. Its translation: CASSRRPGQSDNEQFF.

This clonotype was detected a few times. This chain joins TRBV20-1 and TRBJ1-2; TRBD1 matches at 8 bases. The germline V gene encodes CDR1 DFQATT and CDR2 SNEGSKA (reference sequence). The CDR3 loop spans 15 amino acids. Trimming cost V 3 bases and J 8 bases; bases outside gene matches: 14. Here the CDR3 DNA reads TGCAGTGCTAGGCCCCGACAGGGGCGGGTTAAGGGCTACACCTTC. Translating gives CSARPRQGRVKGYTF.

The chain has TRBV5-1 and TRBJ2-3; TRBD2 matches at 9 bases. J was trimmed by 3 bases and V by 0 bases; bases with no gene match: 5. There are 16 residues in the CDR3. CDR1 and CDR2 from the germline V gene are SGHRS and YFSETQ. The CDR3 region has the DNA TGCGCCAGCAGCTTGGACTTTGCGGGGGGGACAGATACGCAGTATTTT. Translated: CASSLDFAGGTDTQYF.

This chain joins TRBV27 and TRBJ1-2; 9 bases line up with TRBD1. CDR3 length equals 14 residues. With 6 bases clipped from V and 4 bases from J, the junction kept 6 bases outside the gene matches. From germline, CDR1 is MNHEY and CDR2 SMNVEV (reference sequence). The CDR3 bases are TGTGCCAGCAGCTTAACAGGGGGCCCCTATGGCTACACCTTC. As protein: CASSLTGGPYGYTF.

This chain connects TRBV27 to TRBJ2-5; a possible D gene is TRBD1 (6 bases). The J call could be wrong; TRBJ2-7 is a better fit for the DNA end. The CDR3 spans 12 residues. Germline V gene data show CDR1 as MNHEY and CDR2 as SMNVEV (reference sequence). The CDR3 here is CASIGGRYEQYF. CDR3 bases: TGTGCCAGCATAGGGGGACGATACGAGCAGTACTTC.

Only a few counts were recorded for this clonotype. In nucleotides, the CDR3 is TGTGCCAGCAGCTGGAAGGGGGCGCGTGGAAACACCATATATTTT. Translation: CASSWKGARGNTIYF. This chain joins TRBV28 and TRBJ1-3; TRBD1 matches 7 bases. With V trimmed by 6 bases and J by 3 bases, 8 bases remained unmatched. Germline CDR1 reads MDHEN; CDR2 reads SYDVKM. CDR3 length: 15 residues.

V usage is TRBV18 and J usage is TRBJ1-5; D is possibly TRBD1 (5 bases). Trimming took off 4 bases at V and 2 bases at J, with 12 bases between the two ends. CDR1 is KGHSH and CDR2 is LQKENI in the germline V gene. CDR3 length: 15 residues. This CDR3 is CASSRQGNGNQPQHF. For the CDR3, the DNA is TGTGCCAGCTCACGTCAGGGTAATGGCAATCAGCCCCAGCATTTT.